This T cell receptor beta chain emerged from a study of T cells after yellow fever vaccination. Points on this clonotype: As yet, its antigen is unknown.

Regarding the study as a whole: Most primary-vaccination clones recurred post-booster (approximately 96% CD4, roughly 90% CD8).

By 5'RACE template switching, TCR cDNA was produced, with a universal primer site and UMIs added in the process. One entry per CDR3 protein results from TCRdb running MiXCR on the 5' RACE reads. The table lists 240,000 or so distinct CDR3 sequences, 6.9% of them singletons, with about 0.85% in the top ten. CDR1 is ENHRY, CDR2 SYGVKD, per germline. The V end lost 2 bases, the J end lost 7 bases, and 12 bases lay between the germline ends. The CDR3 is made up of 13 amino acids. This specimen consisted of CD4+ T cells sorted from PBMCs, obtained 15 days after the yellow fever booster vaccination. The rearrangement joins TRBV10-3 to TRBJ2-7; D might be TRBD2 (6 bases). The source is a man aged 30 to 45 who received the YFV17D yellow fever vaccine. The CDR3 nucleotides are TGTGCCATCAGTGAGATGGAAGGAGGGGAGCAGTACTTC. It encodes CAISEMEGGEQYF.